One and the same sample provided the 10 T cell receptor beta chains below, sequenced in a study of cytomegalovirus exposure and HLA in healthy donors. Vbeta (60) and Jbeta (13) primers were used in the PCR. This table comes from immunoSEQ multiplex PCR, and its TCRdb copy is limited to in-frame clones, with some not included. The table records 250,000 or so clones, around 90% of them present only once. Sequenced material: PBMCs. The receptor set was obtained from a girl aged 2 to 10 in good health and CMV-seronegative.

This clone is a singleton in its sample. V gene TRBV2 combines with J gene TRBJ2-5; 7 nucleotides line up with TRBD1. Trimming took 0 bases from V and 2 from J; bases not matched to a gene: 3. Germline V gives CDR1 SNHLY, CDR2 FYNNEI. The CDR3 extends over 15 amino acids. CDR3 sequence: CASSEAGTEQETQYF. CDR3 nucleotide sequence: TGTGCCAGCAGTGAAGCGGGGACAGAGCAAGAGACCCAGTACTTC. Full variable domain (rest looked up from reference TRBV2 and TRBJ2-5): EPEVTQTPSHQVTQMGQEVILRCVPISNHLYFYWYRQILGQKVEFLVSFYNNEISEKSEIFDDQFSVERPDGSNFTLKIRSTKLEDSAMYFCASSEAGTEQETQYFGPGTRLLVL.

The sample holds a few counts of this clone. The chain couples TRBV7-3 to TRBJ1-2, with a weak D call TRBD1 (6 bases). The CDR3 runs 16 residues. CDR1 and CDR2 from the germline V gene are SGHTA and FQGTGA. Trimming cost V 1 base and J 0 bases, with 12 bases left between them. CDR3 nucleotide sequence: TGTGCCAGCAGCTTAAGAGGGGGTCCGGCTAACTATGGCTACACCTTC. It codes for CASSLRGGPANYGYTF.

This chain uses TRBV27 with TRBJ1-1, with D possibly TRBD1 on 6 matching bases. Between the trimmed V and J ends, which lost 5 bases and 2 bases, there was a span of 12 bases. Germline V lookup: CDR1 MNHEY, CDR2 SMNVEV (reference sequence). CDR3 size: 14 residues. For the CDR3, the DNA is TGTGCCAGCAGTCCCAGGACAGAAAACACTGAAGCTTTCTTT. It yields the protein CASSPRTENTEAFF.

The chain joins TRBV9 to TRBJ2-1; TRBD2 aligns across 9 bases. V was pared by 2 bases and J by 10 bases, with 1 base of the junction left unmatched. Germline V gives CDR1 SGDLS, CDR2 YYNGEE. This CDR3 has 12 amino acids. CDR3 in amino acids: CASSVLAGEQFF. The DNA of the CDR3 is TGTGCCAGCAGCGTGCTAGCGGGGGAGCAGTTCTTC.

The chain uses TRBV6-1 and TRBJ1-2, with a possible D match to TRBD1 (5 bases). The CDR3 runs to 11 residues. The V gene lost 0 bases and the J gene lost 14 bases, with 10 bases spanning the gap. Germline loops: CDR1 MNHNS, CDR2 SASEGT. CDR3 protein: CASSEALGGTF. DNA for the CDR3: TGTGCCAGCAGTGAAGCCCTTGGGGGGACCTTC.

Only one count was recorded for this clone. The J gene is TRBJ1-2, the V gene TRBV7-2; D might be TRBD1 (5 bases). Germline-derived CDR1 and CDR2 are SGHTA and FQGNSA. This CDR3 is 18 amino acids long. V was shortened by 1 base and J by 0 bases, with 18 bases between the two germline ends. The CDR3 loop reads CASSLDAGGTETNYGYTF. As DNA, the CDR3 is TGTGCCAGCAGCTTAGATGCGGGGGGGACCGAGACTAACTATGGCTACACCTTC.

Only a few counts were recorded for this clone. The same CDR3 can be traced to other DNA sequences in this sample. V usage is TRBV6-5 and J usage is TRBJ2-7; 10 nucleotides align to TRBD2. This CDR3 has 14 amino acids. After removal of 0 bases from V and 4 bases from J, the junction contained 0 bases not matched to a gene. The germline V gene has CDR1 MNHEY and CDR2 SVGAGI. The DNA for the CDR3 is TGTGCCAGCAGTTACTCGACTAGCGGGTACGAGCAGTACTTC. Amino acids: CASSYSTSGYEQYF.

This chain uses TRBV28 with TRBJ2-7; a possible D gene is TRBD2 (7 bases). The germline V and J ends were trimmed by 7 bases and 3 bases, with 10 bases remaining between them. CDR1 and CDR2 from the germline V gene are MDHEN and SYDVKM. CDR3 length: 12 residues. The CDR3 spells CASTGGIYEQYF. CDR3 in DNA: TGTGCCAGCACGGGGGGCATCTACGAGCAGTACTTC.

The CDR3 DNA sequence: TGTGCCAGCAGTTTGGTGGGCGTTGGCTCTGGGGCCAACGTCCTGACTTTC. Translation: CASSLVGVGSGANVLTF. J is TRBJ2-6 and V is TRBV27; D call uncertain. Trimming shortened V by 3 bases and J by 0 bases, and 12 bases separated the two germline ends. The V gene's germline CDR1 is MNHEY and CDR2 SMNVEV (reference sequence). The CDR3 totals 17 residues.

This chain uses TRBV7-8 with TRBJ2-3, with TRBD2 identical over 7 bases. CDR1 and CDR2 from the germline V gene are SGHVS and FQNEAQ. The CDR3 has 14 residues. Losses at the gene ends were 4 bases for V and 3 bases for J; bases not matched to a gene: 4. The CDR3 here is CASSWAGDTDTQYF. The CDR3 DNA reads as TGTGCCAGCAGCTGGGCGGGGGATACAGATACGCAGTATTTT.